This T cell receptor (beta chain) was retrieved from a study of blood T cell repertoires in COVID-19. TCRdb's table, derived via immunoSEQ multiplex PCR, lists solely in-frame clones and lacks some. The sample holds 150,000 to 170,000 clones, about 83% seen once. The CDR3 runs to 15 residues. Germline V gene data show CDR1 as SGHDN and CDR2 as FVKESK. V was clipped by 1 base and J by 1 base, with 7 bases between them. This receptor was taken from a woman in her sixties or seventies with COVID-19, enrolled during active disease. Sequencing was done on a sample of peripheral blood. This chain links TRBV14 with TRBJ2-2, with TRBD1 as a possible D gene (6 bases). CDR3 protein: CASSQATGNTGELFF. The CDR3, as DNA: TGTGCCAGCAGCCAAGCGACAGGGAACACCGGGGAGCTGTTTTTT.